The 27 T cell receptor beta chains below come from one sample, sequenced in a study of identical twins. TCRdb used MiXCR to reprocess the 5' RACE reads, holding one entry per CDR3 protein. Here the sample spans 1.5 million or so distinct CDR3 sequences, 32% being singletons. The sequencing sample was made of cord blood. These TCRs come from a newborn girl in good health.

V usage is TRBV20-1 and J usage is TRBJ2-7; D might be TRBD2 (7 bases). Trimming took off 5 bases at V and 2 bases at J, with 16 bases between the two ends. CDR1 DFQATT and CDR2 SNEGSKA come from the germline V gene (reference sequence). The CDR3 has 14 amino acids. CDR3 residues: CSAPRGAGAYEQYF. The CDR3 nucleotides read TGCAGTGCTCCCCGGGGGGCGGGGGCCTACGAGCAGTACTTC.

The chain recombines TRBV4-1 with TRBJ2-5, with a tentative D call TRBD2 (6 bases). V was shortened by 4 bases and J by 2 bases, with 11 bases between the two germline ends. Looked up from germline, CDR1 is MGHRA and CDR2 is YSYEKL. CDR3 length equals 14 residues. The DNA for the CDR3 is TGCGCCAGCAGCCTGTTACTAGCTCAAGAGACCCAGTACTTC. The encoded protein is CASSLLLAQETQYF.

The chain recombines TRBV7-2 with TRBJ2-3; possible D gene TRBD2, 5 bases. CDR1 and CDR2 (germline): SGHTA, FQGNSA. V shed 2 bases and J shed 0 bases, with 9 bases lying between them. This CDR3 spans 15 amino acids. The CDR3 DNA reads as TGTGCCAGCAGCTTATTCCGGACTAGCACAGATACGCAGTATTTT. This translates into CASSLFRTSTDTQYF.

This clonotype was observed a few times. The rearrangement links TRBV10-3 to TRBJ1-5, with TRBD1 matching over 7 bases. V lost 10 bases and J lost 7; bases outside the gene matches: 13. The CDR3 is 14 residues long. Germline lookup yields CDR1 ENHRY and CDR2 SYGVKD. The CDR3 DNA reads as TGTGCCACCCAGACCGAGGGGGCTGGACAGCCCCAGCATTTT. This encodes CATQTEGAGQPQHF.

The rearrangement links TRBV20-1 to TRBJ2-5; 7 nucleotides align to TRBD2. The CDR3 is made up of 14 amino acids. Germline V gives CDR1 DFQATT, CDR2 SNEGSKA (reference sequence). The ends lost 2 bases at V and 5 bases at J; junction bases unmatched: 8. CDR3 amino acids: CSARTAGVGETQYF. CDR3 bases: TGCAGTGCTAGAACGGCGGGAGTTGGTGAGACCCAGTACTTC.

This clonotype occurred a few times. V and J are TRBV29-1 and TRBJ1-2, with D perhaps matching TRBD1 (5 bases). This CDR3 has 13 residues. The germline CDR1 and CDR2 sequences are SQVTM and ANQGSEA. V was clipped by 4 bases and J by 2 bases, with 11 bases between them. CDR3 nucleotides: TGCAGCGTTGTACCGGACACCAACTATGGCTACACCTTC. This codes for CSVVPDTNYGYTF. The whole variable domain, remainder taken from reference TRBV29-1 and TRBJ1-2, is SAVISQKPSRDICQRGTSLTIQCQVDSQVTMMFWYRQQPGQSLTLIATANQGSEATYESGFVIDKFPISRPNLTFSTLTVSNMSPEDSSIYLCSVVPDTNYGYTFGSGTRLTVV.

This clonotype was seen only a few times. CDR3 sequence (DNA): TGTGCCAGCTCACCGGGGTCCAGCGAGCAGTACTTC. It translates to CASSPGSSEQYF. The rearrangement uses TRBV18 and TRBJ2-7; D unresolved. Trimming removed 3 bases from V and 6 bases from J, with 9 bases in between. Germline V gives CDR1 KGHSH, CDR2 LQKENI. The CDR3 spans 12 residues.

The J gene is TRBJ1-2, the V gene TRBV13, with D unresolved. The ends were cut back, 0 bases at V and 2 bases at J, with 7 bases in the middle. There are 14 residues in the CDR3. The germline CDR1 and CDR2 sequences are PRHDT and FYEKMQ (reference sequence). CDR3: CASSLGPDNYGYTF. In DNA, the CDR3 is TGTGCCAGCAGCTTAGGCCCGGACAACTATGGCTACACCTTC.

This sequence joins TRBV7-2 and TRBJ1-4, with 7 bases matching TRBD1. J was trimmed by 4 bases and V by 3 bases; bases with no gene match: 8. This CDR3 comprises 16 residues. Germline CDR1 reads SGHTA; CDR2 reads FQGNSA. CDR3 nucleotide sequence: TGTGCCAGCAGCTTTACCCGACAGGGATTTAATGAAAAACTGTTTTTT. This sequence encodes CASSFTRQGFNEKLFF.

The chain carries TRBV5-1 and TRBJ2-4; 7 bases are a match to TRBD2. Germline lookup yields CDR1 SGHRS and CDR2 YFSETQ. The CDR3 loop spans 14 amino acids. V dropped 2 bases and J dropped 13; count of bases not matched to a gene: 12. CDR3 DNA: TGCGCCAGCAGCTTTAGCGGGCCCTACAATGAGCAGTACTTC. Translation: CASSFSGPYNEQYF.

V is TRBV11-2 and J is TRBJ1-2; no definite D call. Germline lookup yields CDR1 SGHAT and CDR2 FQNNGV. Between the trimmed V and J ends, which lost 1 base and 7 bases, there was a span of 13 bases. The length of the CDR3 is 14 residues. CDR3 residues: CASSLVAGSPGYTF. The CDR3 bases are TGTGCCAGCAGCTTAGTGGCGGGATCCCCTGGCTACACCTTC.

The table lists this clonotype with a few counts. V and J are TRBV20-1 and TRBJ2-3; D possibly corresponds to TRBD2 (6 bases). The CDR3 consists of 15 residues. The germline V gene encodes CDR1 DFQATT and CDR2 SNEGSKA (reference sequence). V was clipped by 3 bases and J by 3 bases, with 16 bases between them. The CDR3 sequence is CSASEWRDSTDTQYF. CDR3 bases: TGCAGTGCTAGTGAGTGGCGGGACTCTACAGATACGCAGTATTTT.

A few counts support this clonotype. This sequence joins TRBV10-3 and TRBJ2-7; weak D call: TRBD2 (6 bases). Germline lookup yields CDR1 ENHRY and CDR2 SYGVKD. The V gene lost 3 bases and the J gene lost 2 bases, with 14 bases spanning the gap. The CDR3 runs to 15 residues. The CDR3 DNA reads TGTGCCATCAGTGAAGTGCTAGCGTCCCCCTACGAGCAGTACTTC. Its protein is CAISEVLASPYEQYF.

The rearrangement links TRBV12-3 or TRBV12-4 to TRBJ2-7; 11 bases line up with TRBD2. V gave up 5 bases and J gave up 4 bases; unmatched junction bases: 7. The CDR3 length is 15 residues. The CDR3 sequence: CASSDSGGAFYEQYF. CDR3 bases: TGTGCCAGCAGTGATAGCGGGGGGGCCTTTTACGAGCAGTACTTC.

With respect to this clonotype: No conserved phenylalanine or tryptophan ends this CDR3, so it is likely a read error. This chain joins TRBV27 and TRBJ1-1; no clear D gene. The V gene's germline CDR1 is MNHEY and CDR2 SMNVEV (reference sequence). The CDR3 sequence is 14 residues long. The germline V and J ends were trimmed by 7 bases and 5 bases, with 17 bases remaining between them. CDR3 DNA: TGTGCCAGCACCTCGGTCATAACGGGGACTGAAGCTTTCGTT. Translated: CASTSVITGTEAFV.

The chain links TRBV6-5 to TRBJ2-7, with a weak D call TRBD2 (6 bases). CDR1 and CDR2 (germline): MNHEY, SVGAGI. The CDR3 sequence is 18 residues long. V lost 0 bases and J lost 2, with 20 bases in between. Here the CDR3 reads CASSYSPQDYYNTYEQYF. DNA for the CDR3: TGTGCCAGCAGTTACTCGCCCCAGGACTACTATAACACCTACGAGCAGTACTTC.

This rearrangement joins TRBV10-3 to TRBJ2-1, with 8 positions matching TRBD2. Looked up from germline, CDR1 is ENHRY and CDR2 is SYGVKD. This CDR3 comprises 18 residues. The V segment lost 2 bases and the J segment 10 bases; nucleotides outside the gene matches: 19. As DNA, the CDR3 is TGTGCCATCAGTGAGCCGCCGAGCGGGAGCCTCTCAAACAGAGAGCAGTTCTTC. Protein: CAISEPPSGSLSNREQFF.

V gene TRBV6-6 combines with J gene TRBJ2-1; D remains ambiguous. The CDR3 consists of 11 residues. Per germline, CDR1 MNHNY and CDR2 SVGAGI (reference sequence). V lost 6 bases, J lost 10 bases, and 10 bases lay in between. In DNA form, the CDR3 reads TGTGCCAGCAGGGGCCCCACAGAGCAGTTCTTC. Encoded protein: CASRGPTEQFF.

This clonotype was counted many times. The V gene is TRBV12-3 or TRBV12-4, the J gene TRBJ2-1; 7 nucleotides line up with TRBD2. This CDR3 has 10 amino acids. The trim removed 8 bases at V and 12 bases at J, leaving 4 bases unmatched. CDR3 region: CASGSSGQFF. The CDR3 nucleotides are TGTGCCAGCGGTTCTAGCGGGCAGTTCTTC.

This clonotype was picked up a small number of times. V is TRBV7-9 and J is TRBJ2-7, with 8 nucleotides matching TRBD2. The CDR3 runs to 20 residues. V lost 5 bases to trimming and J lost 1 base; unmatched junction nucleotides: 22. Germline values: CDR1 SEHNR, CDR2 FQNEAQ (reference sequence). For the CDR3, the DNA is TGTGCCAGCAGCAGTCGGACTAGCAACCTACCTAGGTCCCATTCCTACGAGCAGTACTTC. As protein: CASSSRTSNLPRSHSYEQYF.

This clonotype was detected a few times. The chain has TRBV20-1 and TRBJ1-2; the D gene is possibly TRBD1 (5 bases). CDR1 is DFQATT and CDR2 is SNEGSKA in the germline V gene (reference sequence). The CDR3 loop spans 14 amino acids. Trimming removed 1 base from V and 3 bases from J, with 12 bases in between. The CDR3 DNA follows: TGCAGTGCTAGAGCGCGGGCAGGGCACTATGGCTACACCTTC. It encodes CSARARAGHYGYTF.

The CDR3: CASSLALGPTTEQYF. CDR3 DNA sequence: TGCGCCAGCAGCTTGGCCTTAGGGCCGACTACCGAGCAGTACTTC. This chain uses TRBV5-1 with TRBJ2-5, with a weak D call TRBD2 (5 bases). The J call is uncertain, as TRBJ2-7 better fits the DNA end. The CDR3 contains 15 residues. Germline V lookup: CDR1 SGHRS, CDR2 YFSETQ.

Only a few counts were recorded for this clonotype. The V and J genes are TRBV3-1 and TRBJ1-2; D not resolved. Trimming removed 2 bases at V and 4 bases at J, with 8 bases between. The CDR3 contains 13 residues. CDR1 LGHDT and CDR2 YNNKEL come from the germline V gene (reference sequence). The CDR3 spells CASSQSGSYGYTF. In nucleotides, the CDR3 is TGTGCCAGCAGCCAATCGGGGTCCTATGGCTACACCTTC. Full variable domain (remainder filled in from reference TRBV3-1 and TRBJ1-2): DTAVSQTPKYLVTQMGNDKSIKCEQNLGHDTMYWYKQDSKKFLKIMFSYNNKELIINETVPNRFSPKSPDKAHLNLHINSLELGDSAVYFCASSQSGSYGYTFGSGTRLTVV.

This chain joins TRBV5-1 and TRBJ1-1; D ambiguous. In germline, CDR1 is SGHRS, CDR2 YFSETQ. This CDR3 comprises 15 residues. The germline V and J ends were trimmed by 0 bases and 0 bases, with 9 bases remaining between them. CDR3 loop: CASSLVLGLNTEAFF. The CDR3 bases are TGCGCCAGCAGCTTGGTACTCGGGTTGAACACTGAAGCTTTCTTT.

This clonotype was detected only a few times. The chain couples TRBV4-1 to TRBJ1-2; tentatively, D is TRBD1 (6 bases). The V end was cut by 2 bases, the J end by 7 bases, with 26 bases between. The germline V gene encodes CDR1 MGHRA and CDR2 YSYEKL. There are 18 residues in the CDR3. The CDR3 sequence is CASSQIAAGVPTSAGYTF. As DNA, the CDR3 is TGCGCCAGCAGCCAAATTGCGGCAGGGGTTCCCACCTCAGCTGGCTACACCTTC.

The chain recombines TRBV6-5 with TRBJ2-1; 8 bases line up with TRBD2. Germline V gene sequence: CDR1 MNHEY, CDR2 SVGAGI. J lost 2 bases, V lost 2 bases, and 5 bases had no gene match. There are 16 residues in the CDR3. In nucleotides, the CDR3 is TGTGCCAGCAGTTACAGGAGCGGGGGCCCCTACAATGAGCAGTTCTTC. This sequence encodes CASSYRSGGPYNEQFF.

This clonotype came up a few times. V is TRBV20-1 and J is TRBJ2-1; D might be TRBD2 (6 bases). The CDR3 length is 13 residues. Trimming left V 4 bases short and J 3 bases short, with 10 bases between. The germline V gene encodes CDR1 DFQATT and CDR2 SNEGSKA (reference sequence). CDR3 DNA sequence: TGCAGTGCTATATCTAGCGACTACAATGAGCAGTTCTTC. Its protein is CSAISSDYNEQFF.